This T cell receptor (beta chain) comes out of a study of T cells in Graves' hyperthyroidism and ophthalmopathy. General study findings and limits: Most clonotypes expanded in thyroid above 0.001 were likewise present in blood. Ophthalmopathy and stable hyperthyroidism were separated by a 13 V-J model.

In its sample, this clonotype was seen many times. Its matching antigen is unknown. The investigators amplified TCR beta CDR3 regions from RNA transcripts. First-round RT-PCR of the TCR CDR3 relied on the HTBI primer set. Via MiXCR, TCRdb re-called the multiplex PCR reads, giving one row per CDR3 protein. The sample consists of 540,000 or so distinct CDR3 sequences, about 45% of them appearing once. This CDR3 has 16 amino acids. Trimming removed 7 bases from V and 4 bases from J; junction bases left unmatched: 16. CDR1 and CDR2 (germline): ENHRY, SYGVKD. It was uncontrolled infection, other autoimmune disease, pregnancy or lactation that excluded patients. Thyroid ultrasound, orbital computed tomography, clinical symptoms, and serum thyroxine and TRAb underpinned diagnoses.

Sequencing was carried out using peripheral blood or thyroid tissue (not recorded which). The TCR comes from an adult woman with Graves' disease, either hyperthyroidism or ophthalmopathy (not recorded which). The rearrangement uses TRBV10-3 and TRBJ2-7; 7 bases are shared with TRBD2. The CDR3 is CAITTGEGKNLYEQYF. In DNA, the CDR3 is TGTGCCATCACCACCGGGGAGGGAAAAAATTTGTACGAGCAGTACTTC.